The 13 T cell receptor beta chains given below trace back to one sample, sequenced in a study of blood T cell repertoires in COVID-19 (dated by TCRdb to between 2020 and 2021). Library prep was done by the immunoSEQ multiplex PCR assay. TCRdb took over this immuneACCESS table, retaining in-frame rearrangements with V and J assigned. Such tables are incomplete; in checked studies, under half of the missing clones stem from an unresolved V gene, and the remainder is unexplained. This sample holds 310,000 or so clones; 75% to 95% were observed only once. The ten most abundant clones make up around 1.1% of the sample. Specimen: PBMCs or T cells enriched from blood (not recorded which). The receptor source for this set is a woman aged 25 to 39 who had recovered from COVID-19.

This chain links TRBV9 with TRBJ2-7; 10 nucleotides agree with TRBD2. Germline loops: CDR1 SGDLS, CDR2 YYNGEE. The ends lost 3 bases at V and 5 bases at J; junction bases unmatched: 5. There are 14 residues in the CDR3. CDR3 sequence (DNA): TGTGCCAGCAGCGCCAGCGGGAGGGGCCACGAGCAGTACTTC. Translated: CASSASGRGHEQYF. Supplemented by reference TRBV9 and TRBJ2-7, the full variable domain reads DSGVTQTPKHLITATGQRVTLRCSPRSGDLSVYWYQQSLDQGLQFLIQYYNGEERAKGNILERFSAQQFPDLHSELNLSSLELGDSALYFCASSASGRGHEQYFGPGTRLTVT.

This chain joins TRBV29-1 and TRBJ2-1, with TRBD2 identical over 8 bases. V lost 2 bases to trimming and J lost 4 bases; unmatched junction nucleotides: 7. CDR1 is SQVTM and CDR2 is ANQGSEA in the germline V gene. The CDR3 is 15 residues long. This CDR3 reads CSVESGRAGYNEQFF. In DNA, the CDR3 is TGCAGCGTTGAATCCGGGAGGGCCGGTTACAATGAGCAGTTCTTC.

The chain links TRBV11-2 to TRBJ2-1; 11 nucleotides line up with TRBD1. The CDR3 loop spans 12 amino acids. Germline values: CDR1 SGHAT, CDR2 FQNNGV. V lost 7 bases, J lost 14 bases, and 7 bases stayed unmatched. The CDR3 region is CASTRDRGVEFF. CDR3 coding DNA: TGTGCCAGCACCAGGGACAGGGGGGTCGAGTTCTTC.

The chain links TRBV25-1 to TRBJ1-2; 7 bases are shared with TRBD1. J gave up 4 bases and V 1 base, and 12 bases lay outside the gene matches. Germline V lookup: CDR1 MGHDK, CDR2 SYGVNS. This CDR3 contains 17 residues. CDR3 loop: CASSESHGQASFYGYTF. The CDR3 DNA reads as TGTGCCAGCAGTGAATCCCACGGACAGGCGAGCTTCTATGGCTACACCTTC.

A single count supports this clone. This chain joins TRBV7-6 and TRBJ2-7; 7 bases align to TRBD2. The CDR3 totals 14 residues. The V gene's germline CDR1 is SGHVS and CDR2 FNYEAQ. With V trimmed by 1 base and J by 6 bases, 6 bases remained unmatched. In DNA, the CDR3 is TGTGCCAGCAGCTTAGGCGGGAGCCTCGGCGAGCAGTACTTC. Amino acid sequence: CASSLGGSLGEQYF.

V is TRBV29-1 and J is TRBJ2-5, with D perhaps matching TRBD1 (6 bases). The CDR3 length is 13 residues. CDR1 and CDR2 (germline): SQVTM, ANQGSEA. V was shortened by 4 bases and J by 4 bases, with 13 bases between the two germline ends. CDR3 amino acids: CSVGNRERETQYF. The CDR3, as DNA: TGCAGCGTTGGCAACAGGGAAAGAGAGACCCAGTACTTC. Using reference TRBV29-1 and TRBJ2-5 for the parts outside the CDR3, the full variable domain is SAVISQKPSRDICQRGTSLTIQCQVDSQVTMMFWYRQQPGQSLTLIATANQGSEATYESGFVIDKFPISRPNLTFSTLTVSNMSPEDSSIYLCSVGNRERETQYFGPGTRLLVL.

This chain links TRBV19 with TRBJ1-5; D unclear. The CDR3 length is 14 residues. From germline, CDR1 is LNHDA and CDR2 SQIVND (reference sequence). Trimming removed 3 bases at V and 0 bases at J, with 6 bases between. The CDR3 bases are TGTGCCAGTAGTATCTTTAATAGCAATCAGCCCCAGCATTTT. Its protein product is CASSIFNSNQPQHF.

This clone showed up many times. This chain uses TRBV10-2 with TRBJ1-6; the match to TRBD1 covers 8 bases. V shed 0 bases, J shed 17 bases, and the junction held 15 bases outside the gene matches. The CDR3 runs to 16 residues. The germline gives CDR1 WSHSY, CDR2 SAAADI. The DNA for the CDR3 is TGCGCCAGCAGTGAGTCGACGGCCAGGGGGCTCCTAGGTATCCACTTT. It specifies CASSESTARGLLGIHF.

The rearrangement uses TRBV29-1 and TRBJ1-2, with TRBD1 matching over 12 bases. This CDR3 is built from 16 residues. Looked up from germline, CDR1 is SQVTM and CDR2 is ANQGSEA. With 3 bases clipped from V and 5 bases from J, the junction kept 10 bases outside the gene matches. CDR3 DNA sequence: TGCAGCGTTGACGGGGACAGGGGGCGGGCATCTTATGGCTACACCTTC. Residues: CSVDGDRGRASYGYTF.

This sequence joins TRBV6-4 and TRBJ2-1; a weak D match, TRBD2 (9 bases). CDR3 length: 16 amino acids. Germline loops: CDR1 MRHNA, CDR2 SNTAGT. Trimming cost V 5 bases and J 10 bases, with 24 bases left between them. CDR3 residues: CASSTTGAGGPREQFF. For the CDR3, the DNA is TGTGCCAGCAGTACGACAGGGGCGGGAGGGCCGAGGGAGCAGTTCTTC.

J is TRBJ1-2 and V is TRBV9; 7 nucleotides match TRBD1. Germline assignment: CDR1 SGDLS and CDR2 YYNGEE. The junction had 11 bases not matched to a gene; V was cut back by 4 bases and J by 8 bases. The CDR3 has 14 residues. The CDR3, as DNA: TGTGCCAGCAGCCCTCAGGGGGAAGGGAACGGCTACACCTTC. It is translated as CASSPQGEGNGYTF. Full variable domain (remainder filled in from reference TRBV9 and TRBJ1-2): DSGVTQTPKHLITATGQRVTLRCSPRSGDLSVYWYQQSLDQGLQFLIQYYNGEERAKGNILERFSAQQFPDLHSELNLSSLELGDSALYFCASSPQGEGNGYTFGSGTRLTVV.

The chain recombines TRBV7-9 with TRBJ1-1; a possible D gene is TRBD1 (5 bases). The germline V and J ends were trimmed by 2 bases and 3 bases, with 7 bases remaining between them. Per germline, CDR1 SEHNR and CDR2 FQNEAQ (reference sequence). This CDR3 contains 13 residues. CDR3: CASSLWGDTEAFF. The CDR3 coding sequence is TGTGCCAGCAGCTTATGGGGGGACACTGAAGCTTTCTTT.

V usage is TRBV18 and J usage is TRBJ1-1; D might be TRBD1 (5 bases). Germline CDR1 is KGHSH and CDR2 is LQKENI. This CDR3 has 13 residues. Trimming stripped 2 bases from V and 3 bases from J, with 7 bases between. The CDR3 DNA reads as TGTGCCAGCTCACCAGGAGGGGACACTGAAGCTTTCTTT. Translation: CASSPGGDTEAFF.